This T cell receptor (beta chain) originates from a study of blood T cell repertoires in COVID-19. This clone appeared a single time. Germline assignment: CDR1 SQVTM and CDR2 ANQGSEA. This CDR3 is 13 amino acids long. The trim removed 4 bases at V and 6 bases at J, leaving 5 bases unmatched. Assay: immunoSEQ multiplex PCR; the TCRdb copy retains only in-frame clones and omits some. This repertoire shows approximately 160,000 clones, about 90% found once; its top ten account for 7% to 8%. The chain couples TRBV29-1 to TRBJ1-5, with 8 bases fitting TRBD1. The TCR was taken from a woman between 45 and 60 years old who had recovered from COVID-19. Sequencing was performed on PBMCs or T cells enriched from blood (not recorded which). The CDR3 loop reads CSVANRGGQPQHF. The CDR3 nucleotides are TGCAGCGTTGCAAACAGGGGGGGTCAGCCCCAGCATTTT.